One and the same sample provided the 26 T cell receptor beta chains below, sequenced in a study of CD8+CD57+ T cells in acquired aplastic anemia. TCR beta VDJ and CDR3 profiles were obtained from a genomic DNA template. MiXCR was run by TCRdb on the reads, yielding one entry per CDR3 protein. This table has 100,000 to 120,000 distinct CDR3 sequences, 51% appearing once. Sequenced input: sorted CD4+, CD8+, or CD8+CD57+ T cells (not recorded which) from PBMCs. Receptors were obtained from a human donor in good health, serving as a control.

This clonotype showed up just once. One end of the junction varies from germline; a read error may be responsible. V is TRBV11-2 and J is TRBJ1-4; no definite D call. The CDR3 length is 15 residues. Germline CDR1 SGHAT, CDR2 FQNNGV. The CDR3 DNA reads TGTGCCAGCAGCCATGGGAGTCTCTCCAATGGAAAACTGTTTTTT. Protein: CASSHGSLSNGKLFF. Drawing the rest from reference TRBV11-2 and TRBJ1-4, the complete variable domain is EAGVAQSPRYKIIEKRQSVAFWCNPISGHATLYWYQQILGQGPKLLIQFQNNGVVDDSQLPKDRFSAERLKGVDSTLKIQPAKLEDSAVYLCASSHGSLSNGKLFFGSGTQLSVL.

The chain has TRBV24-1 and TRBJ2-3; D remains unclear. V was trimmed by 4 bases and J by 8 bases, leaving 12 bases between them. The CDR3 covers 13 residues. CDR1 KGHDR and CDR2 SFDVKD come from the germline V gene. Here the CDR3 reads CATSDSLVSTQYF. The CDR3 nucleotides read TGTGCCACCAGTGACTCCCTAGTGTCTACGCAGTATTTT.

This clonotype appeared once. The chain recombines TRBV10-3 with TRBJ2-7; D is perhaps TRBD2 (5 bases). Trimming took off 3 bases at V and 5 bases at J, with 20 bases between the two ends. This CDR3 has 16 amino acids. The germline CDR1 and CDR2 sequences are ENHRY and SYGVKD. The CDR3, as DNA: TGTGCCATCAGTGAATCGGGTGGAGGCGGTTTCCACGAGCAGTACTTC. Encoded protein: CAISESGGGGFHEQYF.

The CDR3 loop reads CATSDLRGYEQYF. The CDR3 region has the DNA TGTGCCACCAGTGACCTACGGGGGTACGAGCAGTACTTC. The rearrangement uses TRBV24-1 and TRBJ2-7; tentative D call: TRBD2 (6 bases). Germline loops: CDR1 KGHDR, CDR2 SFDVKD. CDR3 size: 13 residues. Deletions cut 4 bases from V and 4 bases from J, with 10 bases between.

The chain carries TRBV27 and TRBJ1-1; D not resolved. The CDR3 extends over 14 amino acids. The germline CDR1 and CDR2 sequences are MNHEY and SMNVEV (reference sequence). The V end was cut by 3 bases, the J end by 2 bases, with 10 bases between. This CDR3 is CASSFLGINTEAFF. In nucleotides, the CDR3 is TGTGCCAGCAGTTTCTTGGGAATAAACACTGAAGCTTTCTTT.

The sample holds many counts of this clonotype. The rearrangement uses TRBV6-5 and TRBJ1-2, with D tentatively TRBD1 (5 bases). Trimming took off 0 bases at V and 2 bases at J, with 10 bases between the two ends. CDR3 length: 15 amino acids. Germline V gene lookup returns CDR1 MNHEY and CDR2 SVGAGI. The CDR3 bases are TGTGCCAGCAGTTACTCAGGGGATATAAACTATGGCTACACCTTC. This translates into CASSYSGDINYGYTF.

This sequence joins TRBV10-3 and TRBJ1-2, with 8 bases identical to TRBD1. Trimming took 8 bases from V and 2 from J; bases not matched to a gene: 4. This CDR3 contains 13 residues. Per germline, CDR1 ENHRY and CDR2 SYGVKD. This chain's CDR3 is CAIDSGGNYGYTF. The CDR3 nucleotides are TGTGCCATCGATTCAGGGGGCAACTATGGCTACACCTTC.

In regard to this clonotype: Relative to the germline gene, one junction end is altered; a read error may explain this. This rearrangement joins TRBV2 to TRBJ1-1; D perhaps matches TRBD1 (5 bases). CDR1 is SNHLY, CDR2 FYNNEI, per germline. The CDR3 extends over 13 amino acids. The CDR3 protein is CASSLGGNTEALF. CDR3 coding DNA: TGTGCCAGCAGTTTGGGGGGGAACACTGAAGCTCTCTTT. The variable domain in full, completed from reference TRBV2 and TRBJ1-1, reads EPEVTQTPSHQVTQMGQEVILRCVPISNHLYFYWYRQILGQKVEFLVSFYNNEISEKSEIFDDQFSVERPDGSNFTLKIRSTKLEDSAMYFCASSLGGNTEALFGQGTRLTVV.

J is TRBJ1-2 and V is TRBV29-1; TRBD1 agrees at 10 bases. Unmatched junction bases numbered 6, after V lost 7 bases and J lost 4 bases. The CDR3 runs 13 residues. Germline-derived CDR1 and CDR2 are SQVTM and ANQGSEA. The CDR3 DNA sequence: TGCAGCGGATTTCGGACAGGGGGCTATGGCTACACCTTC. Translating it yields CSGFRTGGYGYTF. The whole variable domain, remainder taken from reference TRBV29-1 and TRBJ1-2, is SAVISQKPSRDICQRGTSLTIQCQVDSQVTMMFWYRQQPGQSLTLIATANQGSEATYESGFVIDKFPISRPNLTFSTLTVSNMSPEDSSIYLCSGFRTGGYGYTFGSGTRLTVV.

V usage is TRBV2 and J usage is TRBJ2-3, with 9 bases aligning to TRBD2. J was trimmed by 6 bases and V by 6 bases; bases with no gene match: 10. The CDR3 runs to 15 residues. The germline CDR1 and CDR2 sequences are SNHLY and FYNNEI. This CDR3 is CASRPPGLAPDTQYF. In DNA form, the CDR3 reads TGTGCCAGCAGGCCCCCGGGACTAGCACCGGATACGCAGTATTTT. Looking up the rest from reference TRBV2 and TRBJ2-3 gives the full variable domain: EPEVTQTPSHQVTQMGQEVILRCVPISNHLYFYWYRQILGQKVEFLVSFYNNEISEKSEIFDDQFSVERPDGSNFTLKIRSTKLEDSAMYFCASRPPGLAPDTQYFGPGTRLTVL.

This clonotype was detected ten times or more. V usage is TRBV20-1 and J usage is TRBJ1-3, with D possibly being TRBD1 (5 bases). The CDR3 consists of 14 residues. V was pared by 1 base and J by 0 bases, with 7 bases between. Germline V lookup: CDR1 DFQATT, CDR2 SNEGSKA (reference sequence). The CDR3 bases are TGCAGTGCTAGAGTGACAGACTCTGGAAACACCATATATTTT. Protein: CSARVTDSGNTIYF.

This sequence joins TRBV10-3 and TRBJ2-2; no clear D. The V end lost 6 bases, the J end lost 0 bases, and 8 bases lay between the germline ends. Looked up from germline, CDR1 is ENHRY and CDR2 is SYGVKD. The CDR3 is 14 residues long. The CDR3, as DNA: TGTGCCATCAGAAGTCTACCGAACACCGGGGAGCTGTTTTTT. Translated, it gives CAIRSLPNTGELFF.

In its sample, this clonotype was seen many times. This rearrangement joins TRBV30 to TRBJ1-1; perhaps TRBD1 as D (5 bases). Germline CDR1 reads GTSNPN; CDR2 reads SVGIG (reference sequence). The V gene lost 4 bases and the J gene lost 5 bases, with 14 bases spanning the gap. This CDR3 is 13 amino acids long. The CDR3 sequence: CAWIDSRNTEAFF. CDR3 nucleotides: TGTGCCTGGATAGACAGTAGAAATACTGAAGCTTTCTTT.

The rearrangement links TRBV2 to TRBJ1-1; D gene unclear. Germline-derived CDR1 and CDR2 are SNHLY and FYNNEI. V was cut by 6 bases and J by 0 bases, with 8 bases left in between. The CDR3 consists of 13 residues. The CDR3 spells CASSGDLNTEAFF. The CDR3 DNA follows: TGTGCCAGCAGCGGTGACCTGAACACTGAAGCTTTCTTT.

In its sample, this clonotype was seen a few times. The DNA for the CDR3 is TGTGCCACCTCCGCAGGGGCAGGTTCACCCCTCCACTTT. The encoded protein is CATSAGAGSPLHF. The chain links TRBV19 to TRBJ1-6, with TRBD1 as a possible D gene (6 bases). This CDR3 has 13 residues. Germline V CDR1 and CDR2: LNHDA, SQIVND (reference sequence). The V end was cut by 10 bases, the J end by 9 bases, with 16 bases between.

This clonotype was observed many times. This chain links TRBV30 with TRBJ1-3; D is uncertain. The V gene's germline CDR1 is GTSNPN and CDR2 SVGIG (reference sequence). The CDR3 consists of 16 residues. The ends were cut back, 0 bases at V and 0 bases at J, with 12 bases in the middle. The DNA for the CDR3 is TGTGCCTGGAGTGTCGGGGAATACATCTCTGGAAACACCATATATTTT. This sequence encodes CAWSVGEYISGNTIYF.

The CDR3 reads CATSRDYDSNYGYTF. The CDR3 DNA is TGTGCCACCAGCAGAGATTATGACAGTAACTATGGCTACACCTTC. The chain combines TRBV15 with TRBJ1-2; possible D gene TRBD1, 5 bases. V was shortened by 0 bases and J by 1 base, with 9 bases between the two germline ends. Germline V gives CDR1 LNHNV, CDR2 YYDKDF (reference sequence). This CDR3 contains 15 residues. Complete variable domain (other parts from reference TRBV15 and TRBJ1-2): DAMVIQNPRYQVTQFGKPVTLSCSQTLNHNVMYWYQQKSSQAPKLLFHYYDKDFNNEADTPDNFQSRRPNTSFCFLDIRSPGLGDTAMYLCATSRDYDSNYGYTFGSGTRLTVV.

The chain carries TRBV24-1 and TRBJ1-2; D uncertain. CDR1 and CDR2 from the germline V gene are KGHDR and SFDVKD. The CDR3 has 15 residues. V was cut by 5 bases and J by 5 bases, with 17 bases left in between. The CDR3 sequence is CATSVESGGPYGYTF. The CDR3 nucleotides read TGTGCCACCAGTGTGGAGTCAGGCGGACCGTATGGCTACACCTTC.

Concerning this clonotype itself: No conserved phenylalanine or tryptophan ends this CDR3, so it is likely a read error. V and J are TRBV7-6 and TRBJ1-2; 8 bases match TRBD1. CDR3 length: 12 residues. The V segment lost 1 base and the J segment 10 bases; nucleotides outside the gene matches: 2. Germline loops: CDR1 SGHVS, CDR2 FNYEAQ. CDR3 in amino acids: CASSLGDRSYTS. Here the CDR3 DNA reads TGTGCCAGCAGCTTAGGGGACAGGTCCTACACCTCC.

The V and J genes are TRBV2 and TRBJ2-1, with D possibly being TRBD1 or TRBD2 (6 bases each). Germline V gene data show CDR1 as SNHLY and CDR2 as FYNNEI. This CDR3 is built from 14 residues. V lost 7 bases, J lost 5 bases, and 15 bases lay in between. CDR3 coding DNA: TGTGCCAGCATTCGAGGGGGGAATGACAATGAGCAGTTCTTC. It specifies CASIRGGNDNEQFF.

This rearrangement joins TRBV20-1 to TRBJ2-7; D perhaps matches TRBD2 (5 bases). The CDR3 has 18 residues. V was pared by 2 bases and J by 4 bases, with 27 bases between. From germline, CDR1 is DFQATT and CDR2 SNEGSKA (reference sequence). CDR3 protein: CSARSVSDLARGVYEQYF. The CDR3 DNA sequence: TGCAGTGCTAGATCAGTTTCGGACCTAGCTCGTGGAGTTTACGAGCAGTACTTC.

This clonotype was seen at least ten times. This chain links TRBV5-1 with TRBJ1-3; no clear D. The V and J ends lost 4 bases and 3 bases respectively, with 14 bases between them. The CDR3 runs to 15 residues. The germline gives CDR1 SGHRS, CDR2 YFSETQ. The chain's CDR3 is CASSVEMGFGNTIYF. The CDR3 nucleotides are TGCGCCAGCAGCGTGGAAATGGGGTTTGGAAACACCATATATTTT.

This clonotype came up many times. The chain has TRBV7-9 and TRBJ1-5, with D perhaps matching TRBD1 (6 bases). The germline V and J ends were trimmed by 5 bases and 5 bases, with 13 bases remaining between them. The CDR3 contains 14 residues. Germline V gene data show CDR1 as SEHNR and CDR2 as FQNEAQ (reference sequence). CDR3 protein: CASSPMTGYQPQHF. CDR3 DNA sequence: TGTGCCAGCAGCCCGATGACAGGATATCAGCCCCAGCATTTT.

This chain uses TRBV24-1 with TRBJ2-1; 9 positions agree with TRBD1. Germline assignment: CDR1 KGHDR and CDR2 SFDVKD. V shed 6 bases, J shed 7 bases, and the junction held 3 bases outside the gene matches. This CDR3 has 13 amino acids. CDR3 nucleotide sequence: TGTGCCACCAGTTTACAGGGGGCAAATGAGCAGTTCTTC. This encodes CATSLQGANEQFF.

V gene TRBV19 combines with J gene TRBJ1-5; no definite D call. Deletions cut 2 bases from V and 0 bases from J, with 11 bases between. CDR3 size: 16 residues. Germline V gives CDR1 LNHDA, CDR2 SQIVND (reference sequence). The chain's CDR3 is CASSIYSGISNQPQHF. The DNA of the CDR3 is TGTGCCAGTAGTATATACAGTGGAATTAGCAATCAGCCCCAGCATTTT.

Note on this clonotype: A read error may be the cause here, since a much bigger clone is one base away. The chain links TRBV6-2 or TRBV6-3 to TRBJ2-7; D is ambiguous. The CDR3 length is 12 residues. Trimming removed 2 bases at V and 5 bases at J, with 7 bases between. The germline gives CDR1 MNHEY, CDR2 SVGEGT. CDR3 in amino acids: CASSYGMNEQYF. The CDR3 nucleotides read TGTGCCAGCAGTTACGGGATGAACGAGCAGTACTTC.